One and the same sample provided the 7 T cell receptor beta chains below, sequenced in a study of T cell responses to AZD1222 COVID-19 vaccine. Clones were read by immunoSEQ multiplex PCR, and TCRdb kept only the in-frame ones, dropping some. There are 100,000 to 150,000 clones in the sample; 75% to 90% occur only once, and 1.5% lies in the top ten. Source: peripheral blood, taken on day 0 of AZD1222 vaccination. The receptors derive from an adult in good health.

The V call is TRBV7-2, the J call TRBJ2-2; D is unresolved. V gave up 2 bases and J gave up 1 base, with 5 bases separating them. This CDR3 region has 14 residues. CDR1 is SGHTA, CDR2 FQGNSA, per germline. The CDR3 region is CASSLSENTGELFF. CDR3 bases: TGTGCCAGCAGCTTAAGCGAGAACACCGGGGAGCTGTTTTTT.

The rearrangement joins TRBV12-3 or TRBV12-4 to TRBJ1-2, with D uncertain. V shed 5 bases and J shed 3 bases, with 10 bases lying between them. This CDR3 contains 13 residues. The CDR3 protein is CASSPTTDYGYTF. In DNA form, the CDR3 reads TGTGCCAGCAGTCCGACGACGGACTATGGCTACACCTTC.

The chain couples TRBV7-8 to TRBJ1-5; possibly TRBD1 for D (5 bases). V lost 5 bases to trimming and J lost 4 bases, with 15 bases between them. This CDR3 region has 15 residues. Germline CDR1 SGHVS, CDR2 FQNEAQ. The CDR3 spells CASSRTPGTNQPQHF. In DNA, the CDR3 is TGTGCCAGCAGCCGGACTCCTGGGACGAATCAGCCCCAGCATTTT.

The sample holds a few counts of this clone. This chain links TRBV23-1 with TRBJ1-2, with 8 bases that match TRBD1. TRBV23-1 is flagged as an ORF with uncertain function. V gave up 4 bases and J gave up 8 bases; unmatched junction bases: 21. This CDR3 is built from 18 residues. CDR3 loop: CASSRLRLEDRDSSGYTF. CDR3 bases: TGCGCCAGCAGTCGACTAAGACTAGAGGACAGGGATTCCTCCGGCTACACCTTC.

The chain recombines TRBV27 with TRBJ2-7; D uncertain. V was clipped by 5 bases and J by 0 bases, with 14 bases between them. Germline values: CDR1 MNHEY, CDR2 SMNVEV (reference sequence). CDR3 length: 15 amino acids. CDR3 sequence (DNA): TGTGCCAGCAGTCGTATCGACTCCCTCTCCTACGAGCAGTACTTC. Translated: CASSRIDSLSYEQYF.

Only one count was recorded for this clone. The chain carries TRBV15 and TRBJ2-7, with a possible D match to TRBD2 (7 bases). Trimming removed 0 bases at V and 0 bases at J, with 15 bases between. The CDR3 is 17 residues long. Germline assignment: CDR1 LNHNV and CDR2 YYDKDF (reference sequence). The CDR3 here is CATSRDHEGGNSYEQYF. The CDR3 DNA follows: TGTGCCACCAGCAGAGATCATGAGGGGGGGAACTCCTACGAGCAGTACTTC.

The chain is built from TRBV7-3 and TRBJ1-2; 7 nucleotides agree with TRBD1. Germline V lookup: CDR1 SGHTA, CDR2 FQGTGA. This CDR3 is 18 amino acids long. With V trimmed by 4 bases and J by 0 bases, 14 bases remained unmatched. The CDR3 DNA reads TGTGCCAGCAGCTCGTCAACTGGGGGACAGACCACTAACTATGGCTACACCTTC. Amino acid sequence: CASSSSTGGQTTNYGYTF.